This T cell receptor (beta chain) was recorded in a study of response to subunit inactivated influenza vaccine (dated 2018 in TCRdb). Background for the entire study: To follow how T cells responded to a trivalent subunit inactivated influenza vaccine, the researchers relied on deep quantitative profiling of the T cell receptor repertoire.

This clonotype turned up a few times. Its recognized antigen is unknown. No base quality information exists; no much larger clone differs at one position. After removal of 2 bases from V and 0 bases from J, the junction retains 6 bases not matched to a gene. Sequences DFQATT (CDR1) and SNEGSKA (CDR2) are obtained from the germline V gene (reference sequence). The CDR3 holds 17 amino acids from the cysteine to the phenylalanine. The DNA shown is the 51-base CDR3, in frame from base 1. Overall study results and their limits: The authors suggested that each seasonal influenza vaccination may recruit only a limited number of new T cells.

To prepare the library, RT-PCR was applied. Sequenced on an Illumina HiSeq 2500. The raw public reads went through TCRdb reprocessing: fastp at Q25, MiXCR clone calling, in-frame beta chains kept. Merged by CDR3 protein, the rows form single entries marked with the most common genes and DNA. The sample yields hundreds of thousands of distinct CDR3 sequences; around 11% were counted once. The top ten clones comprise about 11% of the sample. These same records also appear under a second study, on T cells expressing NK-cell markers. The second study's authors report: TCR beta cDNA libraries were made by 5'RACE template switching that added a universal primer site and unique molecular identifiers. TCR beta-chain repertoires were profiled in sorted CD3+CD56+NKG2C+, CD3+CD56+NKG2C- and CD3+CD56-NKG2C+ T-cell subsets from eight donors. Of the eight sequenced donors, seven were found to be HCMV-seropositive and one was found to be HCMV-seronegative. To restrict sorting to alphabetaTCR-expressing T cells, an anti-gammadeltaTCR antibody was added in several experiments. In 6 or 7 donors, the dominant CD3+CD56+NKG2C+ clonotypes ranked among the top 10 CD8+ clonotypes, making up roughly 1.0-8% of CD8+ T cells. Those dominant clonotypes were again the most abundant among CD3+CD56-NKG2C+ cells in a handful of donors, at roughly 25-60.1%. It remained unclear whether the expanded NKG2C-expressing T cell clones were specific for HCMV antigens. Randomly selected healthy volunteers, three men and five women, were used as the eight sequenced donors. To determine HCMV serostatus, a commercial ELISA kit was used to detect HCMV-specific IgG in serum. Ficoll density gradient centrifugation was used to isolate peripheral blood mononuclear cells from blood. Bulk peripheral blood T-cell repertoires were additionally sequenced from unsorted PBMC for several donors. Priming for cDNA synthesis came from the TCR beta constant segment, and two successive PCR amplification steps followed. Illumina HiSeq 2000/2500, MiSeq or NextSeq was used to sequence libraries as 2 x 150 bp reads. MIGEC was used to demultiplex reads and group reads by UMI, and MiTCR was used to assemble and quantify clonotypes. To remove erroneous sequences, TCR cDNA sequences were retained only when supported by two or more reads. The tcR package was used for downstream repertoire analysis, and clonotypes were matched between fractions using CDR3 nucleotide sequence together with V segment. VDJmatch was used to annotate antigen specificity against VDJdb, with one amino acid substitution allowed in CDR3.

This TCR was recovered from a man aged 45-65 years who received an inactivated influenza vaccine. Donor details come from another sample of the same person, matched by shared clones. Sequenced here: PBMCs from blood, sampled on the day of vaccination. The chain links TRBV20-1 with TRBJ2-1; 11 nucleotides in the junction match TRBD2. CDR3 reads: CSARFPGTSGSYNEQFF. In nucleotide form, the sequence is TGCAGTGCTAGATTCCCTGGGACTAGCGGCTCCTACAATGAGCAGTTCTTC.